This T cell receptor beta chain was obtained from a study of PD-L1 blockade in urothelial cancer. Study-wide background: Individuals in the cohort had been given 0 to 3 earlier chemotherapy regimens.

Germline V gives CDR1 SGHDT, CDR2 YYEEEE. The CDR3 is made up of 14 amino acids. The V end was cut by 0 bases, the J end by 4 bases, with 10 bases between. Clones were read by immunoSEQ multiplex PCR, and TCRdb kept only the in-frame ones, dropping some. The sample lists 35,000 to 40,000 clones; 86% were seen once. Time point noted: peripheral blood 6 weeks after treatment start. This clone was observed once. This sequence was found in a man aged 60 to 69 with urothelial cancer. Sequenced material: PBMCs, taken around atezolizumab (anti-PD-L1) treatment. This chain connects TRBV5-6 to TRBJ1-2; D is perhaps TRBD1 (6 bases). The CDR3, as DNA: TGTGCCAGCAGCTTGGATACAGGGACCTATGGCTACACCTTC. Translation: CASSLDTGTYGYTF.